This T cell receptor beta chain was retrieved from a study of shared clonotypes between healthy human individuals. Study observations and caveats: It was anticipated that sequencing depth would influence how many clonotypes donors shared.

Sequencing was performed with immunoSEQ multiplex PCR; in TCRdb, only in-frame clones are kept and a portion is missing. The table records about 610,000 clones, around 96% of them present only once. Note on this clone: Its antigen is not identified.

The naive CD8 fraction comprised CD45RO-negative cells positively selected for CCR7 and excluded terminally differentiated effector memory CD45RA+ cells. V shed 6 bases and J shed 6 bases, with 12 bases lying between them. Germline V CDR1 and CDR2: MNHEY, SMNVEV (reference sequence). The CDR3 spans 13 residues. The source is a woman aged 25 to 39 in good health. The J gene is TRBJ1-5, the V gene TRBV27; D is uncertain. The specimen was naive CD8+ T cells sorted from blood. CDR3 loop: CASSPRWGQPQHF. The CDR3 DNA reads TGTGCCAGCAGCCCCAGATGGGGTCAGCCCCAGCATTTT.